This record covers a single T cell receptor (beta chain). Its specificity is not known. The sample belongs to a study of radiation and T cells in renal cell carcinoma. Libraries were prepared by immunoSEQ multiplex PCR; TCRdb keeps only in-frame clonotypes and omits some of them. The data show 15,000 to 20,000 clones, 64% seen once. CDR1 SEHNR and CDR2 FQNEAQ come from the germline V gene (reference sequence). The CDR3 is 19 amino acids. V lost 4 bases and J lost 5; bases outside the gene matches: 22. Treatment reported: 15 Gy SBRT to primary tumor, nephrectomy 4 weeks later. The study, taken as a whole, reports: Compared with controls, irradiated tumors had more, larger dominant CDR3 motifs.

J is TRBJ2-7 and V is TRBV7-9; TRBD1 agrees at 8 bases. The sequenced sample was tumor tissue, obtained from a patient whose treatment included radiotherapy and nephrectomy. The sequence was obtained from a woman between 65 and 79 years old with renal cell carcinoma. The CDR3 sequence: CASSSPDLTGVGFWDEQYF. The DNA for the CDR3 is TGTGCCAGCAGCTCCCCGGACCTGACAGGGGTAGGGTTTTGGGACGAGCAGTACTTC.